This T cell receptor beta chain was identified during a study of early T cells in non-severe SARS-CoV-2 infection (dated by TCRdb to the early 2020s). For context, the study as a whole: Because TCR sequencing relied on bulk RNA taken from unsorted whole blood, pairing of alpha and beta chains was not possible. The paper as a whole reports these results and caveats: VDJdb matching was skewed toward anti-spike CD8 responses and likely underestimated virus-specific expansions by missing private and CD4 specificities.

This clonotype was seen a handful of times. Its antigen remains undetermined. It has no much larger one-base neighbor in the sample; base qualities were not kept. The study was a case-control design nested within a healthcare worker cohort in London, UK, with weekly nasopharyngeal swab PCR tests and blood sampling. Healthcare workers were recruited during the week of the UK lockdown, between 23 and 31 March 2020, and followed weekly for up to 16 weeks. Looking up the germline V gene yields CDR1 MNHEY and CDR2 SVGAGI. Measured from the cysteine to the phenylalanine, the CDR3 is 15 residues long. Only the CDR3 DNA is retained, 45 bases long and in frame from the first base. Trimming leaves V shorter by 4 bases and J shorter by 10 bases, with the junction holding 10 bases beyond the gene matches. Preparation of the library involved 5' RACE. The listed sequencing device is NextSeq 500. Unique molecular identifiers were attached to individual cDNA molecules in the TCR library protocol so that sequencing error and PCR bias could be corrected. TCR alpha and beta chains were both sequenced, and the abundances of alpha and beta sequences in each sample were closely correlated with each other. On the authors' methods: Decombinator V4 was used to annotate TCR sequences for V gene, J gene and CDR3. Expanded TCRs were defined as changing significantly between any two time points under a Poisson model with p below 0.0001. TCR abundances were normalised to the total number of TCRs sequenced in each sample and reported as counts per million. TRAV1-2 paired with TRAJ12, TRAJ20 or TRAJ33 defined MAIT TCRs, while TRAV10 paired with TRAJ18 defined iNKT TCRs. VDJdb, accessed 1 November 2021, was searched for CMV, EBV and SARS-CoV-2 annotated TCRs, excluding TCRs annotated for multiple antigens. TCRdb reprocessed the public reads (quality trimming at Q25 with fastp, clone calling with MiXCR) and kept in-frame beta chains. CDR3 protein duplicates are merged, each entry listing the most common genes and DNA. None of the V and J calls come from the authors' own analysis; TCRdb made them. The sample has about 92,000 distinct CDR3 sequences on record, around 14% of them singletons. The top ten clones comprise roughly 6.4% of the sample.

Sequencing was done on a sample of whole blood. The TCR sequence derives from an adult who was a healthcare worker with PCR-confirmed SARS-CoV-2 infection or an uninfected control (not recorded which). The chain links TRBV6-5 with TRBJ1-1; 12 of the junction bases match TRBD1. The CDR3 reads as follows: CASSSAGTGGRGAFF. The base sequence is TGTGCCAGCAGTTCCGCCGGGACAGGGGGCCGGGGAGCTTTCTTT.